This entry lists 21 T cell receptor beta chains sequenced from one sample in a study of cytomegalovirus exposure and HLA in healthy donors. With 60 Vbeta and 13 Jbeta primers, the PCR was carried out. Clones were sequenced by immunoSEQ multiplex PCR, and TCRdb holds only the in-frame ones, with some missing. The listing contains some 110,000 clones. Sequencing used PBMCs. The receptors derive from a man aged 40-55 years in good health and CMV-seronegative.

The V call is TRBV9, the J call TRBJ1-2, with D maybe TRBD1 (6 bases). The CDR3 consists of 16 residues. The V gene's germline CDR1 is SGDLS and CDR2 YYNGEE. The ends were cut back, 3 bases at V and 0 bases at J, with 15 bases in the middle. The CDR3 DNA sequence: TGTGCCAGCAGCGCGACCAGGACAGAGCCTAACTATGGCTACACCTTC. Its translation: CASSATRTEPNYGYTF.

V is TRBV19 and J is TRBJ1-2; TRBD1 might be the D (6 bases). The CDR3 is 15 amino acids. Germline V gene lookup returns CDR1 LNHDA and CDR2 SQIVND (reference sequence). The germline V and J ends were trimmed by 1 base and 3 bases, with 12 bases remaining between them. CDR3 loop: CASSIAGHVDYGYTF. DNA for the CDR3: TGTGCCAGTAGTATAGCGGGACACGTCGACTATGGCTACACCTTC.

A note on this clone: Mismatch with germline at one junction end may stem from a read error. The chain is built from TRBV7-7 and TRBJ2-1; 11 bases map to TRBD2. Germline V gene data show CDR1 as SSHAT and CDR2 as FNYEAQ (reference sequence). This CDR3 region has 15 residues. The CDR3 nucleotides are TGTGCTAGCAGCTCACGAGTTAGCGGGAGGGATGAGCAGTTCTTC. It translates to CASSSRVSGRDEQFF.

V is TRBV19 and J is TRBJ2-3; D might be TRBD1 (8 bases). CDR1 and CDR2 from the germline V gene are LNHDA and SQIVND (reference sequence). The CDR3 totals 16 residues. V was shortened by 7 bases and J by 4 bases, with 21 bases between the two germline ends. The CDR3 is CASTPTGQGGADTQYF. For the CDR3, the DNA is TGTGCCAGTACCCCAACAGGACAGGGAGGGGCAGATACGCAGTATTTT.

This clone is medium-sized (0.01 to 0.1%) by frequency. The rearrangement uses TRBV10-2 and TRBJ2-2; TRBD1 is a possible D gene (6 bases). Germline CDR1 is WSHSY and CDR2 is SAAADI. This CDR3 is built from 15 residues. V gave up 8 bases and J gave up 4 bases, with 17 bases separating them. The CDR3 protein is CASQGKRAGTGELFF. In DNA form, the CDR3 reads TGCGCCAGCCAGGGGAAGAGGGCGGGCACCGGGGAGCTGTTTTTT.

The chain couples TRBV5-5 to TRBJ2-4, with 11 bases that match TRBD2. This CDR3 contains 16 residues. Germline CDR1 SGHKS, CDR2 YYEKEE (reference sequence). V dropped 3 bases and J dropped 6; count of bases not matched to a gene: 8. The DNA of the CDR3 is TGTGCCAGCAGCTCACTAGCGGGAGAGTCAGGAAACATTCAGTACTTC. Protein product: CASSSLAGESGNIQYF.

The rearrangement joins TRBV29-1 to TRBJ1-1; TRBD1 aligns across 10 bases. V lost 7 bases to trimming and J lost 8 bases; unmatched junction nucleotides: 10. Germline V CDR1 and CDR2: SQVTM, ANQGSEA. CDR3 length equals 13 residues. CDR3 DNA: TGCAGCGCTTCCCCGGGACAGGGGAGAGAAGCTTTCTTT. Its protein product is CSASPGQGREAFF. The full variable domain, rest sourced from reference TRBV29-1 and TRBJ1-1, is SAVISQKPSRDICQRGTSLTIQCQVDSQVTMMFWYRQQPGQSLTLIATANQGSEATYESGFVIDKFPISRPNLTFSTLTVSNMSPEDSSIYLCSASPGQGREAFFGQGTRLTVV.

The chain employs TRBV9 and TRBJ1-2, with TRBD1 matching over 8 bases. Trimming removed 4 bases from V and 5 bases from J; junction bases left unmatched: 13. Per the germline V gene, CDR1 is SGDLS and CDR2 is YYNGEE. The CDR3 contains 16 residues. CDR3 amino acids: CASSLKGQGPPYGYTF. CDR3 bases: TGTGCCAGCAGCCTGAAAGGACAGGGACCGCCTTATGGCTACACCTTC. Full variable domain (remainder filled in from reference TRBV9 and TRBJ1-2): DSGVTQTPKHLITATGQRVTLRCSPRSGDLSVYWYQQSLDQGLQFLIQYYNGEERAKGNILERFSAQQFPDLHSELNLSSLELGDSALYFCASSLKGQGPPYGYTFGSGTRLTVV.

The chain couples TRBV10-1 to TRBJ2-7, with TRBD2 identical over 9 bases. The germline V gene encodes CDR1 WNHNN and CDR2 SYGVQD (reference sequence). V lost 6 bases, J lost 5 bases, and 5 bases stayed unmatched. This CDR3 comprises 13 residues. The chain's CDR3 is CASSLAGKDEQYF. In DNA, the CDR3 is TGCGCCAGCAGCCTAGCGGGAAAAGACGAGCAGTACTTC.

V and J are TRBV5-4 and TRBJ1-1; the D is unclear. CDR1 is SGHNT, CDR2 YYREEE, per germline (reference sequence). V gave up 0 bases and J gave up 0 bases, with 9 bases separating them. The CDR3 is 15 amino acids. As DNA, the CDR3 is TGTGCCAGCAGCTTGGAGCGACGGGTGAACACTGAAGCTTTCTTT. Amino acid sequence: CASSLERRVNTEAFF.

The chain employs TRBV9 and TRBJ1-1; unclear D gene. In germline, CDR1 is SGDLS, CDR2 YYNGEE. The V and J ends lost 2 bases and 4 bases respectively, with 9 bases between them. CDR3 size: 13 residues. The CDR3 loop is CASSVRGITEAFF. CDR3 bases: TGTGCCAGCAGCGTTCGGGGTATCACTGAAGCTTTCTTT.

The CDR3 DNA reads as TGTGCCAGCAGCTTAGCGGGAGGACCAGATACGCAGTATTTT. Translated: CASSLAGGPDTQYF. The chain couples TRBV5-4 to TRBJ2-3; 9 bases are a match to TRBD2. V was pared by 2 bases and J by 4 bases, with 2 bases of the junction left unmatched. This CDR3 comprises 14 residues. The germline V gene encodes CDR1 SGHNT and CDR2 YYREEE (reference sequence).

The gene calls are TRBV6-5 and TRBJ2-2; 9 bases are a match to TRBD1. The CDR3 is made up of 16 amino acids. Per the germline V gene, CDR1 is MNHEY and CDR2 is SVGAGI. V was pared by 0 bases and J by 6 bases, with 5 bases of the junction left unmatched. CDR3 in DNA: TGTGCCAGCAGTTACTCAAGGACAGGGGTTGCCGGGGAGCTGTTTTTT. It translates to CASSYSRTGVAGELFF.

This sequence joins TRBV5-4 and TRBJ2-1; TRBD2 agrees at 7 bases. Germline CDR1 SGHNT, CDR2 YYREEE (reference sequence). J lost 5 bases, V lost 3 bases, and 5 bases had no gene match. The CDR3 length is 14 residues. The chain's CDR3 is CASSSSGGNNEQFF. In nucleotides, the CDR3 is TGTGCCAGCAGCTCTAGCGGAGGAAACAATGAGCAGTTCTTC.

CDR3 bases: TGTGCCAGCAGTCAACAGCTTCAAGAGACCCAGTACTTC. Translating gives CASSQQLQETQYF. The rearrangement uses TRBV6-5 and TRBJ2-5; D remains ambiguous. The ends were cut back, 5 bases at V and 2 bases at J, with 9 bases in the middle. The CDR3 has 13 amino acids. Germline V gene lookup returns CDR1 MNHEY and CDR2 SVGAGI.

Regarding this clone: Other DNA variants within this sample encode the same CDR3. This rearrangement joins TRBV30 to TRBJ2-3; D call uncertain. The CDR3 totals 13 residues. Germline lookup yields CDR1 GTSNPN and CDR2 SVGIG (reference sequence). The germline V and J ends were trimmed by 5 bases and 6 bases, with 15 bases remaining between them. The CDR3 is CAWASPPRDTQYF. The CDR3 DNA reads as TGTGCCTGGGCATCTCCCCCCCGGGATACGCAGTATTTT. The full variable domain, completed using reference TRBV30 and TRBJ2-3, is SQTIHQWPATLVQPVGSPLSLECTVEGTSNPNLYWYRQAAGRGLQLLFYSVGIGQISSEVPQNLSASRPQDRQFILSSKKLLLSDSGFYLCAWASPPRDTQYFGPGTRLTVL.

The V gene is TRBV29-1, the J gene TRBJ1-2; 7 positions match TRBD1. The CDR3 extends over 13 amino acids. Germline CDR1 and CDR2: SQVTM and ANQGSEA. The V segment lost 4 bases and the J segment 8 bases; nucleotides outside the gene matches: 10. Here the CDR3 reads CSVVFDLGGGYTF. The CDR3, as DNA: TGCAGCGTTGTTTTTGATCTAGGGGGCGGCTACACCTTC.

V gene TRBV7-9 combines with J gene TRBJ2-5; 14 bases fit TRBD2. CDR1 SEHNR and CDR2 FQNEAQ come from the germline V gene (reference sequence). This CDR3 has 14 residues. Unmatched junction bases numbered 4, after V lost 11 bases and J lost 2 bases. CDR3 nucleotide sequence: TGTGCCGGGGGACTAGCGGGAGAGCAAGAGACCCAGTACTTC. It is translated as CAGGLAGEQETQYF.

The V gene is TRBV27, the J gene TRBJ2-2, with 11 bases fitting TRBD2. V lost 1 base to trimming and J lost 1 base; unmatched junction nucleotides: 5. The V gene's germline CDR1 is MNHEY and CDR2 SMNVEV (reference sequence). There are 18 residues in the CDR3. The CDR3 here is CASSLFGLAGLNTGELFF. The CDR3 nucleotides read TGTGCCAGCAGTTTATTCGGACTAGCGGGCTTGAACACCGGGGAGCTGTTTTTT.

The CDR3 region has the DNA TGCGCCAGCAGCTTGGCCCAGCAGTCGACAAAGGGCTACACCTTC. Amino acids: CASSLAQQSTKGYTF. The chain employs TRBV5-1 and TRBJ1-2; D is ambiguous. CDR3 length equals 15 residues. With 0 bases removed from V and 8 bases from J, the gap between germline ends came to 17 bases. CDR1 is SGHRS, CDR2 YFSETQ, per germline.

The genes are TRBV18 and TRBJ1-2; weak D call: TRBD1 (5 bases). This CDR3 is 13 amino acids long. Germline V lookup: CDR1 KGHSH, CDR2 LQKENI. Trimming removed 2 bases from V and 4 bases from J, with 8 bases in between. DNA for the CDR3: TGTGCCAGCTCACCAGACAGAATCTATGGCTACACCTTC. Amino acid sequence: CASSPDRIYGYTF.